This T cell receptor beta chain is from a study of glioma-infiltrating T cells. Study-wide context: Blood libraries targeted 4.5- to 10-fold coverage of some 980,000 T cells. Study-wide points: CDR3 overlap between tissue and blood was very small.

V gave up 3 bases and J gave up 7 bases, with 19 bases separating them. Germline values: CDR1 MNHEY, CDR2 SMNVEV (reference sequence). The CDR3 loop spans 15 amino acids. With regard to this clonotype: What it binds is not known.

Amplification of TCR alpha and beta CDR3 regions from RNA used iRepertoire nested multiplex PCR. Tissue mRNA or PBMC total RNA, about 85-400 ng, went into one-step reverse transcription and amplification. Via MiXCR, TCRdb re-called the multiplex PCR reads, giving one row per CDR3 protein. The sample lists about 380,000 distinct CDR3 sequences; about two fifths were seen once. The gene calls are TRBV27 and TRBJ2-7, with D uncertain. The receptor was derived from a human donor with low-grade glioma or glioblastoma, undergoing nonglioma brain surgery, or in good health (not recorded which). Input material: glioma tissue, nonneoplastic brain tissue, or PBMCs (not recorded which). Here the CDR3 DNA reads TGTGCCAGCAGTTTTGTCCCAATAGGTGTAAATGAGCAGTACTTC. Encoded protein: CASSFVPIGVNEQYF.